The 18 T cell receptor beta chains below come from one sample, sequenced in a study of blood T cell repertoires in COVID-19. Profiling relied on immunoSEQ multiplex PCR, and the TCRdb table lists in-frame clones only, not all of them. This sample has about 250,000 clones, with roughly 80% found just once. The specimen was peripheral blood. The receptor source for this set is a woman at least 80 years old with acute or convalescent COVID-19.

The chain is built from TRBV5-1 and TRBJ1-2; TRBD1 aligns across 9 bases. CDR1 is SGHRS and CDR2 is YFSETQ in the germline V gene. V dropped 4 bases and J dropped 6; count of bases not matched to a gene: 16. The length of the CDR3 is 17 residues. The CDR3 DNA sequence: TGCGCCAGCAGCCCAGACCCAAAGGGACAGGGAGTTGATGGCTACACCTTC. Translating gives CASSPDPKGQGVDGYTF.

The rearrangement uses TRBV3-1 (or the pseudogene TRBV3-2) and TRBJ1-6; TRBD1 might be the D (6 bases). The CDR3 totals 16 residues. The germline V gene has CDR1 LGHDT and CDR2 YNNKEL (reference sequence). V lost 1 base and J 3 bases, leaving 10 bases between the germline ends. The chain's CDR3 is CASSQAGAIYNSPLHF. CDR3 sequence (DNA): TGTGCCAGCAGCCAAGCAGGGGCGATCTATAATTCACCCCTCCACTTT.

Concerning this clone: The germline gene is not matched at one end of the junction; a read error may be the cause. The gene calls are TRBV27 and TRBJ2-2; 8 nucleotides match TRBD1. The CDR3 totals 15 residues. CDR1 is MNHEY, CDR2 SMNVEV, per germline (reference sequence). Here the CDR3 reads CASSLGAGGTGGLFF. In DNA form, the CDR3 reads TGTGCCAGCAGTTTAGGGGCAGGGGGCACCGGGGGGCTGTTTTTT.

As DNA, the CDR3 is TGCGCCAGCAGCTCCGGGACAGCTGATGAAAAACTGTTTTTT. Its protein product is CASSSGTADEKLFF. The rearrangement links TRBV5-1 to TRBJ1-4, with 7 bases identical to TRBD1. Trimming at V came to 3 bases and at J to 6 bases, leaving 5 bases not matched to a gene. CDR1 SGHRS and CDR2 YFSETQ come from the germline V gene. The CDR3 extends over 14 amino acids.

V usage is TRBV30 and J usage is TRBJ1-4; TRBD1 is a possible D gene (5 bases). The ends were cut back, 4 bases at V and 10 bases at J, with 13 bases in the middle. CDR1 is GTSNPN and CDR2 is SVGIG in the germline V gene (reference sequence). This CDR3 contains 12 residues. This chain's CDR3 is CAWTRHQGKLFF. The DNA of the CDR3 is TGTGCCTGGACCCGGCACCAGGGAAAACTGTTTTTT.

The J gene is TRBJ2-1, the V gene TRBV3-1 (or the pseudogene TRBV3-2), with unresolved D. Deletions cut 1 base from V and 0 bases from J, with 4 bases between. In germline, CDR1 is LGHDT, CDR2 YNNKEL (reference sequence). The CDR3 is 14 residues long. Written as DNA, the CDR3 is TGTGCCAGCAGCCAAGCGGGCTCCTACAATGAGCAGTTCTTC. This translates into CASSQAGSYNEQFF.

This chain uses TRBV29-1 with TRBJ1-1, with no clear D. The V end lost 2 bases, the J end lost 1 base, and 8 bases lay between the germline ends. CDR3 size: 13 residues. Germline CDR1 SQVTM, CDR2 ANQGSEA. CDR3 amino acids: CSVESFGNTEAFF. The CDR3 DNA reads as TGCAGCGTTGAATCGTTCGGGAACACTGAAGCTTTCTTT.

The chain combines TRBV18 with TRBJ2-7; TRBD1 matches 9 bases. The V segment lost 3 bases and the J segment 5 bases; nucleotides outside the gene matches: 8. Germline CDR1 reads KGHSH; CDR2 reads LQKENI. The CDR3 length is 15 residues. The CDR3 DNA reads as TGTGCCAGCTCACCGAACACAGGGGGCTTGGACGAGCAGTACTTC. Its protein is CASSPNTGGLDEQYF.

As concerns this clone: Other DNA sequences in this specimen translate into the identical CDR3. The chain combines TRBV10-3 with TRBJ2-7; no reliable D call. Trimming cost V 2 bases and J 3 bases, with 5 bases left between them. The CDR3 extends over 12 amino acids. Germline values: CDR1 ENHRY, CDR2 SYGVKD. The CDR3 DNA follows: TGTGCCATCAGTGAGACGGGCTACGAGCAGTACTTC. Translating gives CAISETGYEQYF.

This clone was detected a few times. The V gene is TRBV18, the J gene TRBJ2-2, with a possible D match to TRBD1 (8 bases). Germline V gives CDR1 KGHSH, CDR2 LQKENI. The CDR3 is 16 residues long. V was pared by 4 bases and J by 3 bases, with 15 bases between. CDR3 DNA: TGTGCCAGCTCACGTGGACAGGGAGGGGACACCGGGGAGCTGTTTTTT. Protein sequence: CASSRGQGGDTGELFF.

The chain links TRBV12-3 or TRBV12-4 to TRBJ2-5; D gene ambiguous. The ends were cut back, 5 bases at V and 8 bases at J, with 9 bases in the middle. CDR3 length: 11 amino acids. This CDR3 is CASSQIVTQYF. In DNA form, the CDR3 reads TGTGCCAGCAGTCAGATTGTAACCCAGTACTTC.

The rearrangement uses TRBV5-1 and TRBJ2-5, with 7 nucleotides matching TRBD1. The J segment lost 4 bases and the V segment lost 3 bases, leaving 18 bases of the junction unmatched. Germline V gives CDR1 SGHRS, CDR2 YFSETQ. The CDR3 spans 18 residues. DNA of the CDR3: TGCGCCAGCAGCTCTGTGCCCGTCGGGACAGCAGTACGAGAGACCCAGTACTTC. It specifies CASSSVPVGTAVRETQYF.

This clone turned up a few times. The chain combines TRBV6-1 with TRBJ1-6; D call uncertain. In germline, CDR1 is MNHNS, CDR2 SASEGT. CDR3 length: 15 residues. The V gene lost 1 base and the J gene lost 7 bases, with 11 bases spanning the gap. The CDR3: CASSEGDLQNSPLHF. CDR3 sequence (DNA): TGTGCCAGCAGTGAAGGTGATCTTCAGAATTCACCCCTCCACTTT.

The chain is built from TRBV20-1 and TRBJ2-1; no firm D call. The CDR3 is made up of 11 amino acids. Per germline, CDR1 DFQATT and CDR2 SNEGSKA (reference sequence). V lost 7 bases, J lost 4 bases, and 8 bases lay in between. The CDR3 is CSGPQYNEQFF. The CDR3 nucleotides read TGCAGTGGCCCTCAGTACAATGAGCAGTTCTTC.

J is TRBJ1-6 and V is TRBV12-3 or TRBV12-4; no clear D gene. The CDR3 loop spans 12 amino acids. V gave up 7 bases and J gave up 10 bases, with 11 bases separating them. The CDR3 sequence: CASTFSNSPLHF. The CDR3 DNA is TGTGCCAGCACCTTTAGTAACTCACCCCTCCACTTT.

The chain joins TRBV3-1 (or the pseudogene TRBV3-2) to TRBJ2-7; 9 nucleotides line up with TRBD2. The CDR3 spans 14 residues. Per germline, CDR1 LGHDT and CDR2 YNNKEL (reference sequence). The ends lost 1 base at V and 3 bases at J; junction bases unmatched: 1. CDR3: CASSQVSGSYEQYF. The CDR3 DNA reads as TGTGCCAGCAGCCAAGTTAGCGGGAGCTACGAGCAGTACTTC.

CDR3 residues: CASSLSTGGIPYNEQFF. DNA for the CDR3: TGCGCCAGCAGCTTGTCAACGGGAGGAATCCCCTACAATGAGCAGTTCTTC. This chain joins TRBV5-1 and TRBJ2-1; TRBD2 agrees at 7 bases. V shed 1 base, J shed 2 bases, and the junction held 9 bases outside the gene matches. Per the germline V gene, CDR1 is SGHRS and CDR2 is YFSETQ. The CDR3 sequence is 17 residues long.

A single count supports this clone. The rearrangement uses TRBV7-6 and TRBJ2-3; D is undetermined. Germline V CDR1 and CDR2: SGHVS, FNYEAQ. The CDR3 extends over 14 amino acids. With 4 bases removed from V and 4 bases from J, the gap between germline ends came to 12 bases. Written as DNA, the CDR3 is TGTGCCAGCAGCTCCAAGTTAGCCCCAGATACGCAGTATTTT. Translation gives CASSSKLAPDTQYF.